What follows describes a single T cell receptor (beta chain). The protocol was immunoSEQ multiplex PCR, while the TCRdb copy is restricted to in-frame clones and leaves out a portion. The sample lists about 20,000 clones, about 89% occurring once. The sample belongs to a study of OX40 agonist ivuxolimab in advanced cancers. V lost 2 bases and J lost 4; bases outside the gene matches: 11. Looked up from germline, CDR1 is GTSNPN and CDR2 is SVGIG (reference sequence). The CDR3 covers 16 residues. The specimen comprised CD4+ or CD8+ T cells sorted from blood, sampled in a trial of the OX40 agonist ivuxolimab. The sequence was collected from an adult with an advanced solid tumor such as melanoma, head and neck, liver or kidney cancer. The chain uses TRBV30 and TRBJ1-5; 7 nucleotides align to TRBD1. The CDR3 DNA reads as TGTGCCTGGAGTTTTTCCTCGGACAGGATGAATCAGCCCCAGCATTTT. Its protein is CAWSFSSDRMNQPQHF.